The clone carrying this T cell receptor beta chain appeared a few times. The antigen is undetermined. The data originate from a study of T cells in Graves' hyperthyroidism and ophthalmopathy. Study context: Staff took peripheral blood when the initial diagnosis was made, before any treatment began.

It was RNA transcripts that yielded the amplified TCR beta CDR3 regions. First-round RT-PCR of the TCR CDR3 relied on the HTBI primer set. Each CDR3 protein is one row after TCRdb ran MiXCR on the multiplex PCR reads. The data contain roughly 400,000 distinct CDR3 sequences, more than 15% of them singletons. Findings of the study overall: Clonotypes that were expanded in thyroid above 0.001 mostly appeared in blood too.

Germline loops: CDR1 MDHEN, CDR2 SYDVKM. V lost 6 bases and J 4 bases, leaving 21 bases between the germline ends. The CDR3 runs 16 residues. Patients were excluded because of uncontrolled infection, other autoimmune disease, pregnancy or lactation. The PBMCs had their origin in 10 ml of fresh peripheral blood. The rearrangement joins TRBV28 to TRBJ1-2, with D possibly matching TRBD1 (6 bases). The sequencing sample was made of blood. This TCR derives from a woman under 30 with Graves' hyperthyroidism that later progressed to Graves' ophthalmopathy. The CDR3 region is CASRTSSGAPSYGYTF. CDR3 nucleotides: TGTGCCAGCAGAACCTCCTCAGGGGCCCCGTCCTATGGCTACACCTTC.